This is a list of T cell receptor beta chains from one sample in a study of molecular identifiers for immune sequencing clone quantification. Each CDR3 protein is one row after TCRdb ran MiXCR on the PCR reads. The sample records about 510,000 distinct CDR3 sequences, about a fifth being singletons. Sequenced: naive CD8+ T cells from blood, with Jurkat cell RNA spiked in. The receptors derive from a human donor in good health. Some libraries in this study had Jurkat cell RNA spiked in. CDR3s include the opening cysteine and the closing phenylalanine or tryptophan.

V gene	CDR3 length	J gene	CDR3 protein
TRBV24-1	16	TRBJ2-3	CATSDPTSGNADTQYF
TRBV29-1	11	TRBJ2-2	CSVIDTGELFF
TRBV11-2	12	TRBJ2-7	CASSLWTGGQYF
TRBV27	15	TRBJ2-5	CASSPDSYGLETQYF
TRBV6-2/TRBV6-3	13	TRBJ2-7	CASSWGTYIEQYF
TRBV20-1	14	TRBJ1-2	CSASPTEENYGYTF
TRBV5-1	15	TRBJ2-7	CASSPAQGINYEQYF
TRBV4-3	15	TRBJ2-1	CASSQDGRRNNEQFF
TRBV7-6	13	TRBJ2-2	CASSSLKPGELFF
TRBV19	14	TRBJ1-3	CASSRWGVGNTIYF
TRBV7-9	16	TRBJ2-3	CASSLGGGLDTDTQYF
TRBV20-1	13	TRBJ2-7	CSAAGTETYEQYF
TRBV7-8	16	TRBJ2-1	CASSFWDPNSYNEQFF
TRBV7-6	14	TRBJ2-5	CASLELAGAETQYF
TRBV24-1	19	TRBJ2-2	CATSKEDSLRPYATGELFF
TRBV4-1	13	TRBJ2-1	CASSRGPYNEQFF
TRBV4-2	17	TRBJ1-4	CASSQDSQGTGFEKLFF
TRBV27	14	TRBJ1-1	CASSLSRANTEAFF
TRBV30	12	TRBJ2-7	CAWSPGNYEQYF
TRBV4-3	17	TRBJ2-2	CASSQDLYRTNTGELFF
TRBV2	13	TRBJ2-5	CATEVEGRETQYF
TRBV2	13	TRBJ2-1	CASMDSSYNEQFF
TRBV7-9	14	TRBJ2-5	CASSRTGIQETQYF
TRBV20-1	19	TRBJ1-5	CSASHRGSQYPLRNQPQHF
TRBV7-2	19	TRBJ1-1	CASSLIRDNVRSRWTEAFF
TRBV6-1	16	TRBJ1-5	CASSELGGEDNQPQHF
TRBV2	17	TRBJ2-7	CASSEEASGRARYEQYF
TRBV28	15	TRBJ2-1	CASKEHPRQPNEQFF
TRBV27	15	TRBJ2-7	CASSLSLYSMNEQYF
TRBV4-1	15	TRBJ1-1	CASSQVQGRNTEAFF
TRBV5-1	12	TRBJ2-7	CASSLESGEQYF
TRBV7-9	12	TRBJ2-6	CASPHWANVLTF
TRBV6-2/TRBV6-3	13	TRBJ1-5	CASSRTLNQPQHF
TRBV19	15	TRBJ2-3	CASSLTSGSPDTQYF
TRBV19	15	TRBJ2-2	CASSTGTAGTGELFF
TRBV19	14	TRBJ2-1	CASRIGQGAHEQFF